This T cell receptor beta chain was sequenced for a study of metastatic and nonmetastatic thyroid tumors. Study-wide context: Both malignant and benign thyroid patients supplied peripheral blood and tumor or nodule tissue samples, across which the repertoires of these patients were then compared.

V lost 1 base to trimming and J lost 3 bases, with 12 bases between them. This CDR3 has 16 residues. From germline, CDR1 is KGHDR and CDR2 SFDVKD. Before thyroid surgery, none of the patients had received any treatment. Using MiXCR, TCRdb re-called clones from the PCR reads. This sample carries tens of thousands of clones, more than 45% of them seen once, and the ten largest clones take approximately 25%. The receptor's source is a male donor with papillary thyroid cancer or a benign thyroid nodule (not recorded which). Some clones in this sample may be carry-over from other donors' samples. The chain uses TRBV24-1 and TRBJ1-5; a weak D match, TRBD1 (6 bases). Sequenced sample: tumor tissue. This CDR3 reads CATSDFLGGNNQPQHF. CDR3 sequence (DNA): TGTGCCACCAGTGATTTTCTAGGGGGAAACAATCAGCCCCAGCATTTT.